This T cell receptor beta chain was recorded in a study of molecular identifiers for immune sequencing clone quantification. Sorted cell numbers of roughly 19,000 to 1,000,000, with 10%, 30% or 50% RNA, served as input for naive CD8 libraries. This clonotype was found many times. As yet, its antigen is unknown. At one boundary the junction diverges from the germline segment, which might be a read error. The CDR3 spans 14 residues. Each CDR3 protein gets one entry after TCRdb re-called the PCR reads with MiXCR. The data show hundreds of thousands of distinct CDR3 sequences, over 25% seen once. Study conclusions and caveats: Amid roughly 1 million naive cells, spiked Jurkat TCR RNA from one cell was reportedly still detectable.

The sample consisted of naive CD8+ T cells from blood, with Jurkat cell RNA spiked in. Described subset: FACS-sorted CD8+CD4-CCR7+CD45RA+ naive T cells. The rearrangement uses TRBV12-3 or TRBV12-4 and TRBJ2-2; a possible D gene is TRBD1 (5 bases). This sequence originates from a human donor in good health. Some libraries in this study had Jurkat cell RNA spiked in. The CDR3 DNA sequence: TGCGCCAGCAGCCCTAGGGGGAACACCGGGGAGCTGTTTTTT. It is translated as CASSPRGNTGELFF.